These 25 T cell receptor beta chains were all obtained from the same sample, sequenced in a study of vaccination and CD4 T cells after COVID-19. The time point here: late sampling 161 to 241 days after vaccination in a few convalescent patients. Documented treatment: approximately 10-day PBMC culture with coronavirus spike peptide pools or control peptides (ViraFEST assay). These receptors are not linked to any known antigen. With the Oncomine TCR Beta short-read assay, DNA from cultured CD4+ T cells was sequenced. Each CDR3 protein is one row after TCRdb ran MiXCR on the PCR reads. The sample carries 20,000 to 30,000 distinct CDR3 sequences, around 30% recorded once. The sample in question was CD4+ T cells from blood, cultured in vitro, obtained about 7 months after SARS-CoV-2 vaccination. All receptors come from a human donor who had recovered from COVID-19.

The V call is TRBV6-1, the J call TRBJ2-4; 11 bases fit TRBD1. The CDR3 has 13 amino acids. V trimming: 5 bases; J trimming: 8 bases; junction bases outside the gene matches: 2. Germline CDR1 MNHNS, CDR2 SASEGT. The CDR3 region has the DNA TGTGCCAGCAGTCCGGACAGGGGGCACATTCAGTACTTC. Its protein product is CASSPDRGHIQYF.

CDR3 sequence: CASSLTQGTLNEQFF. The DNA for the CDR3 is TGTGCCAGCAGCCTAACACAGGGGACGTTGAATGAGCAGTTCTTC. The chain combines TRBV7-7 with TRBJ2-1, with 7 bases matching TRBD1. J was trimmed by 7 bases and V by 5 bases; bases with no gene match: 11. CDR1 SSHAT and CDR2 FNYEAQ come from the germline V gene (reference sequence). The CDR3 consists of 15 residues.

The CDR3 reads CASRKQGLGDTEAFF. The CDR3 DNA reads as TGTGCCAGCAGGAAACAAGGGCTGGGGGACACTGAAGCTTTCTTT. This chain connects TRBV2 to TRBJ1-1; D possibly corresponds to TRBD1 (5 bases). With 6 bases removed from V and 3 bases from J, the gap between germline ends came to 17 bases. The CDR3 totals 15 residues. Germline lookup yields CDR1 SNHLY and CDR2 FYNNEI.

The chain combines TRBV28 with TRBJ2-1; TRBD1 matches at 12 bases. The CDR3 length is 15 residues. V was pared by 6 bases and J by 8 bases, with 8 bases of the junction left unmatched. Germline V gene data show CDR1 as MDHEN and CDR2 as SYDVKM. The CDR3 sequence: CASSLTGTGGDEQFF. CDR3 DNA sequence: TGTGCCAGCAGCTTAACCGGGACAGGGGGCGATGAGCAGTTCTTC. The full variable domain, completed using reference TRBV28 and TRBJ2-1, is DVKVTQSSRYLVKRTGEKVFLECVQDMDHENMFWYRQDPGLGLRLIYFSYDVKMKEKGDIPEGYSVSREKKERFSLILESASTNQTSMYLCASSLTGTGGDEQFFGPGTRLTVL.

This clonotype was seen more than once but under ten times. This sequence joins TRBV10-3 and TRBJ2-7, with 7 nucleotides matching TRBD2. Germline CDR1 and CDR2: ENHRY and SYGVKD. J lost 3 bases, V lost 5 bases, and 4 bases had no gene match. CDR3 size: 13 residues. CDR3 coding DNA: TGTGCCATCAGTCGGGGGGTCGGCTACGAGCAGTACTTC. Protein product: CAISRGVGYEQYF.

This clonotype was observed a handful of times. The chain joins TRBV20-1 to TRBJ1-5; D may be TRBD1 (5 bases). The CDR3 spans 20 residues. The V gene lost 6 bases and the J gene lost 0 bases, with 30 bases spanning the gap. Germline V CDR1 and CDR2: DFQATT, SNEGSKA (reference sequence). CDR3 sequence reads: CSAIQGHETSGLYSNQPQHF. The CDR3 DNA sequence: TGCAGTGCCATCCAAGGTCATGAGACTTCGGGACTCTATAGCAATCAGCCCCAGCATTTT.

This clonotype ranks as medium-sized (0.01 to 0.1%). The chain has TRBV7-3 and TRBJ2-1, with 11 bases matching TRBD2. The length of the CDR3 is 15 residues. Germline assignment: CDR1 SGHTA and CDR2 FQGTGA. Trimming at V came to 6 bases and at J to 4 bases, leaving 5 bases not matched to a gene. As DNA, the CDR3 is TGTGCCAGCAGTCTCGGACTAGCGGGTTACAATGAGCAGTTCTTC. Residues: CASSLGLAGYNEQFF.

This clonotype was seen a few times. This sequence joins TRBV6-1 and TRBJ1-2; a weak D match, TRBD1 (5 bases). The length of the CDR3 is 15 residues. V was clipped by 6 bases and J by 8 bases, with 22 bases between them. In germline, CDR1 is MNHNS, CDR2 SASEGT. CDR3 nucleotide sequence: TGTGCCAGCAGCACCGGGACCGGAGGGTCTTGGGGCTACACCTTC. It encodes CASSTGTGGSWGYTF.

This clonotype has more than one count but fewer than ten. V gene TRBV28 combines with J gene TRBJ2-7, with D perhaps given as TRBD1 or TRBD2 (6 bases each). The V end was cut by 7 bases, the J end by 4 bases, with 17 bases between. Germline CDR1 and CDR2: MDHEN and SYDVKM. The CDR3 is made up of 14 amino acids. The CDR3 nucleotides are TGTGCCAGCAACGGGGTAAGGGGGGCTTACGAGCAGTACTTC. It codes for CASNGVRGAYEQYF.

The CDR3 sequence: CASSPSNTGELFF. CDR3 coding DNA: TGTGCCAGCAGCCCCAGTAACACCGGGGAGCTGTTTTTT. V is TRBV7-3 and J is TRBJ2-2; D gene unclear. Germline V gene data show CDR1 as SGHTA and CDR2 as FQGTGA. The V gene lost 5 bases and the J gene lost 2 bases, with 6 bases spanning the gap. The CDR3 sequence is 13 residues long.

This clonotype was seen a few times. The V call is TRBV7-3, the J call TRBJ1-6; 7 bases are a match to TRBD1. V was pared by 4 bases and J by 7 bases, with 7 bases of the junction left unmatched. CDR3 length: 15 amino acids. Germline V gives CDR1 SGHTA, CDR2 FQGTGA. In DNA, the CDR3 is TGTGCCAGCAGCTATAACGGACAGGAGAATTCACCCCTCCACTTT. Translation gives CASSYNGQENSPLHF.

The chain carries TRBV6-2 or TRBV6-3 and TRBJ1-5; D remains unclear. The CDR3 covers 14 residues. The V end lost 2 bases, the J end lost 3 bases, and 8 bases lay between the germline ends. Looked up from germline, CDR1 is MNHEY and CDR2 is SVGEGT. CDR3 DNA: TGTGCCAGCAGTTACAGCAGCTCCAATCAGCCCCAGCATTTT. Residues: CASSYSSSNQPQHF.

This clonotype was observed a few times. The rearrangement uses TRBV27 and TRBJ1-5; 7 positions match TRBD1. Per germline, CDR1 MNHEY and CDR2 SMNVEV (reference sequence). The V and J ends lost 4 bases and 7 bases, in that order; junction bases with no gene match: 10. CDR3 length: 15 amino acids. The CDR3 DNA reads TGTGCCAGCAGTTCCCTAGACAGGGCTTGGCAGCCCCAGCATTTT. Its translation: CASSSLDRAWQPQHF.

This chain connects TRBV19 to TRBJ1-2; maybe TRBD1 (6 bases). The V gene lost 7 bases and the J gene lost 2 bases, with 14 bases spanning the gap. Germline loops: CDR1 LNHDA, CDR2 SQIVND (reference sequence). The length of the CDR3 is 14 residues. CDR3 bases: TGTGCCAGTAACCCAGGAGGGGGGAACTATGGCTACACCTTC. Protein product: CASNPGGGNYGYTF. Together with reference TRBV19 and TRBJ1-2, the CDR3 gives the full variable domain: DGGITQSPKYLFRKEGQNVTLSCEQNLNHDAMYWYRQDPGQGLRLIYYSQIVNDFQKGDIAEGYSVSREKKESFPLTVTSAQKNPTAFYLCASNPGGGNYGYTFGSGTRLTVV.

The chain carries TRBV7-3 and TRBJ2-1; 7 bases map to TRBD2. Germline CDR1 SGHTA, CDR2 FQGTGA. The CDR3 loop spans 18 amino acids. With 5 bases clipped from V and 4 bases from J, the junction kept 17 bases outside the gene matches. DNA for the CDR3: TGTGCCAGCAGCCCCCAAGTAGGGCTAGCGGACAAATACAATGAGCAGTTCTTC. This translates into CASSPQVGLADKYNEQFF.

This clonotype appeared a few times. Here the CDR3 reads CASSSGSGRADTYNEQFF. DNA for the CDR3: TGTGCCAGCAGCTCTGGTAGCGGGAGGGCCGACACCTACAATGAGCAGTTCTTC. This rearrangement joins TRBV7-3 to TRBJ2-1; 11 nucleotides align to TRBD2. Trimming removed 4 bases from V and 2 bases from J; junction bases left unmatched: 10. The CDR3 contains 18 residues. The germline V gene has CDR1 SGHTA and CDR2 FQGTGA.

The chain carries TRBV7-3 and TRBJ2-5, with D uncertain. CDR1 and CDR2 from the germline V gene are SGHTA and FQGTGA. CDR3 length: 13 amino acids. Trimming stripped 1 base from V and 2 bases from J, with 5 bases between. CDR3 residues: CASSLSRQETQYF. The DNA for the CDR3 is TGTGCCAGCAGCTTAAGTCGACAAGAGACCCAGTACTTC.

In this sample, this clonotype turned up a few times. The chain couples TRBV20-1 to TRBJ2-3; 7 nucleotides line up with TRBD2. The CDR3 spans 15 residues. Germline V lookup: CDR1 DFQATT, CDR2 SNEGSKA (reference sequence). Germline trimming cut 0 bases from V and 1 base from J; bases unmatched to any gene: 4. CDR3 DNA: TGCAGTGCTAGAGATGGGCTAGCGGGCACAGATACGCAGTATTTT. As protein: CSARDGLAGTDTQYF.

The rearrangement joins TRBV7-9 to TRBJ2-3; perhaps TRBD2 as D (5 bases). This CDR3 is built from 15 residues. CDR1 is SEHNR and CDR2 is FQNEAQ in the germline V gene (reference sequence). Trimming removed 0 bases from V and 4 bases from J, with 11 bases in between. The CDR3 spells CASSLASYGADTQYF. The CDR3 region has the DNA TGTGCCAGCAGCTTAGCTAGCTACGGGGCAGATACGCAGTATTTT.

This rearrangement joins TRBV19 to TRBJ2-1; 7 bases match TRBD2. This CDR3 contains 17 residues. With 5 bases clipped from V and 9 bases from J, the junction kept 19 bases outside the gene matches. Germline CDR1 and CDR2: LNHDA and SQIVND (reference sequence). This CDR3 reads CASSPSPRWGRAPEQFF. The CDR3 coding sequence is TGTGCCAGTAGTCCCAGCCCCCGTTGGGGGAGGGCCCCTGAGCAGTTCTTC. Full variable domain (rest looked up from reference TRBV19 and TRBJ2-1): DGGITQSPKYLFRKEGQNVTLSCEQNLNHDAMYWYRQDPGQGLRLIYYSQIVNDFQKGDIAEGYSVSREKKESFPLTVTSAQKNPTAFYLCASSPSPRWGRAPEQFFGPGTRLTVL.

This clonotype appeared a single time. The gene calls are TRBV7-2 and TRBJ2-1; no clear D gene. In germline, CDR1 is SGHTA, CDR2 FQGNSA. Trimming took off 9 bases at V and 6 bases at J, with 12 bases between the two ends. The CDR3 is 12 amino acids. CDR3 loop: CASFRVSNEQFF. CDR3 sequence (DNA): TGTGCCAGTTTCCGGGTGAGCAATGAGCAGTTCTTC.

The sample holds a few counts of this clonotype. This rearrangement joins TRBV20-1 to TRBJ2-2; unclear D gene. V lost 6 bases to trimming and J lost 5 bases, with 4 bases between them. Germline lookup yields CDR1 DFQATT and CDR2 SNEGSKA (reference sequence). CDR3 length: 10 residues. The CDR3 is CSAGTGELFF. The CDR3 region has the DNA TGCAGTGCCGGGACCGGGGAGCTGTTTTTT.

The genes are TRBV20-1 and TRBJ2-7, with TRBD2 matching over 11 bases. The CDR3 runs 16 residues. Germline V gene sequence: CDR1 DFQATT, CDR2 SNEGSKA (reference sequence). The V gene end was trimmed by 5 bases and the J gene end by 5 bases; junction bases not matched to a gene: 14. The CDR3 DNA follows: TGCAGTGCTTTGCTGGTTGGTAGCGGGAGGGCCGACGAGCAGTACTTC. Encoded protein: CSALLVGSGRADEQYF.

In this sample, this clonotype turned up a few times. The chain links TRBV7-9 to TRBJ2-7; 12 bases are shared with TRBD2. Per germline, CDR1 SEHNR and CDR2 FQNEAQ (reference sequence). With 4 bases clipped from V and 4 bases from J, the junction kept 8 bases outside the gene matches. The CDR3 runs 16 residues. The CDR3 coding sequence is TGTGCCAGCAGCTCCTACCTGACTAGCGGGAGTTACGAGCAGTACTTC. This encodes CASSSYLTSGSYEQYF.

In its sample, this clonotype ranks as medium-sized (0.01 to 0.1%). This chain joins TRBV6-5 and TRBJ2-5, with D possibly being TRBD1 or TRBD2 (5 bases each). Per germline, CDR1 MNHEY and CDR2 SVGAGI. The CDR3 runs 14 residues. The V gene lost 0 bases and the J gene lost 5 bases, with 10 bases spanning the gap. The CDR3 is CASSYSRGVETQYF. The CDR3 coding sequence is TGTGCCAGCAGTTACTCGAGGGGCGTGGAGACCCAGTACTTC.